The 17 T cell receptor beta chains below were found in one sample sequenced in a study of blood T cell repertoires in COVID-19. This table comes from immunoSEQ multiplex PCR, and its TCRdb copy is limited to in-frame clones, with some not included. This table has 200,000 or so clones, around 85% appearing once. The sequencing sample was made of PBMCs or T cells enriched from blood (not recorded which). Receptors originate from a woman in her thirties or forties with acute COVID-19.

The chain uses TRBV6-2 or TRBV6-3 and TRBJ1-5, with a tentative D call TRBD1 (5 bases). This CDR3 contains 13 residues. Germline V gives CDR1 MNHEY, CDR2 SVGEGT. The V gene lost 4 bases and the J gene lost 4 bases, with 8 bases spanning the gap. CDR3 sequence (DNA): TGTGCCAGCAGTTCTAACAGGAATCAGCCCCAGCATTTT. As protein: CASSSNRNQPQHF.

The rearrangement joins TRBV27 to TRBJ2-1; no clear D gene. Trimming removed 6 bases at V and 6 bases at J, with 15 bases between. This CDR3 comprises 14 residues. CDR1 and CDR2 from the germline V gene are MNHEY and SMNVEV (reference sequence). The CDR3 coding sequence is TGTGCCAGCAGGGTACAGTATGCTTCCAATGAGCAGTTCTTC. This encodes CASRVQYASNEQFF.

There are a few counts of this clone. The genes are TRBV7-6 and TRBJ1-1, with TRBD1 as a possible D gene (5 bases). The V gene lost 0 bases and the J gene lost 3 bases, with 11 bases spanning the gap. This CDR3 comprises 15 residues. Germline V lookup: CDR1 SGHVS, CDR2 FNYEAQ. The CDR3 DNA reads as TGTGCCAGCAGCTTAGCGTCGGGCAGGGACACTGAAGCTTTCTTT. It specifies CASSLASGRDTEAFF.

This clone was seen a single time. The chain combines TRBV7-9 with TRBJ2-7; TRBD2 agrees at 13 bases. Germline V gene data show CDR1 as SEHNR and CDR2 as FQNEAQ (reference sequence). The CDR3 spans 14 residues. V was pared by 5 bases and J by 6 bases, with 4 bases of the junction left unmatched. The CDR3 here is CASSPGLAGREQYF. CDR3 DNA sequence: TGTGCCAGCAGCCCGGGACTAGCGGGACGCGAGCAGTACTTC.

This clone has a handful of counts. The genes are TRBV28 and TRBJ1-1; 7 nucleotides align to TRBD1. V lost 8 bases and J lost 1; bases outside the gene matches: 7. The CDR3 covers 14 residues. CDR1 and CDR2 (germline): MDHEN, SYDVKM. CDR3 sequence (DNA): TGTGCCAGCGGACTCCACAGGGGGAACACTGAAGCTTTCTTT. Its translation: CASGLHRGNTEAFF.

The CDR3 DNA reads TGTGCCAGCAGCCCAGCTAGCGGGAGCCTCTACGAGCAGTACTTC. Protein: CASSPASGSLYEQYF. V and J are TRBV7-2 and TRBJ2-7; 10 nucleotides match TRBD2. CDR1 is SGHTA, CDR2 FQGNSA, per germline. This CDR3 region has 15 residues. Unmatched junction bases numbered 7, after V lost 5 bases and J lost 3 bases. Variable domain in full (rest from reference TRBV7-2 and TRBJ2-7): GAGVSQSPSNKVTEKGKDVELRCDPISGHTALYWYRQSLGQGLEFLIYFQGNSAPDKSGLPSDRFSAERTGGSVSTLTIQRTQQEDSAVYLCASSPASGSLYEQYFGPGTRLTVT.

This chain links TRBV27 with TRBJ2-1; D possibly corresponds to TRBD2 (6 bases). CDR1 is MNHEY and CDR2 is SMNVEV in the germline V gene (reference sequence). V gave up 6 bases and J gave up 2 bases, with 17 bases separating them. The CDR3 totals 16 residues. The CDR3 loop is CASRPRGLPTYNEQFF. DNA of the CDR3: TGTGCCAGCAGACCCCGGGGACTTCCGACCTACAATGAGCAGTTCTTC.

The V call is TRBV4-1, the J call TRBJ2-3; 11 positions agree with TRBD1. Trimming at V came to 4 bases and at J to 1 base, leaving 7 bases not matched to a gene. CDR1 is MGHRA, CDR2 YSYEKL, per germline. This CDR3 contains 17 residues. Here the CDR3 reads CASSRRRTGGGTDTQYF. Written as DNA, the CDR3 is TGCGCCAGCAGCCGAAGAAGGACAGGGGGCGGCACAGATACGCAGTATTTT.

The rearrangement uses TRBV24-1 and TRBJ2-5, with 7 positions matching TRBD1. The J segment lost 1 base and the V segment lost 12 bases, leaving 10 bases of the junction unmatched. Germline values: CDR1 KGHDR, CDR2 SFDVKD. This CDR3 comprises 14 residues. The CDR3 sequence is CASQLDRSQETQYF. In DNA, the CDR3 is TGTGCCTCTCAGTTGGACAGGTCCCAAGAGACCCAGTACTTC.

V gene TRBV7-6 combines with J gene TRBJ1-6; 8 bases are shared with TRBD1. CDR3 length equals 14 residues. CDR1 is SGHVS and CDR2 is FNYEAQ in the germline V gene. With V trimmed by 5 bases and J by 5 bases, 2 bases remained unmatched. CDR3 in amino acids: CASSKQGDNSPLHF. The CDR3 DNA follows: TGTGCCAGCAGCAAACAGGGGGATAATTCACCCCTCCACTTT. Full variable domain (missing parts from reference TRBV7-6 and TRBJ1-6): GAGVSQSPRYKVTKRGQDVALRCDPISGHVSLYWYRQALGQGPEFLTYFNYEAQQDKSGLPNDRFSAERPEGSISTLTIQRTEQRDSAMYRCASSKQGDNSPLHFGNGTRLTVT.

This clone qualifies as medium-sized (0.01 to 0.1%). This chain connects TRBV6-4 to TRBJ2-2; D remains unclear. Germline V gene lookup returns CDR1 MRHNA and CDR2 SNTAGT. The CDR3 runs 15 residues. Trimming took off 0 bases at V and 1 base at J, with 6 bases between the two ends. In nucleotides, the CDR3 is TGTGCCAGCAGTGACTCGATAGAGAACACCGGGGAGCTGTTTTTT. Protein sequence: CASSDSIENTGELFF.

This clone was observed a single time. V gene TRBV4-1 combines with J gene TRBJ1-5, with TRBD1 matching over 7 bases. The V gene end was trimmed by 1 base and the J gene end by 8 bases; junction bases not matched to a gene: 5. Per the germline V gene, CDR1 is MGHRA and CDR2 is YSYEKL. This CDR3 contains 14 residues. DNA for the CDR3: TGCGCCAGCAGCCAAGTGTTTCAGGGGGAGCCCCAGCATTTT. This translates into CASSQVFQGEPQHF.

This clone was detected a few times. The chain carries TRBV5-6 and TRBJ2-5, with unresolved D. V was clipped by 0 bases and J by 5 bases, with 8 bases between them. Germline assignment: CDR1 SGHDT and CDR2 YYEEEE. This CDR3 spans 13 amino acids. The CDR3 protein is CASSLGAAETQYF. The CDR3 DNA sequence: TGTGCCAGCAGCTTGGGCGCGGCGGAGACCCAGTACTTC.

The V call is TRBV18, the J call TRBJ1-1; D possibly corresponds to TRBD1 (5 bases). V dropped 0 bases and J dropped 1 base, with 9 bases sitting between them. The CDR3 is 15 residues long. Germline loops: CDR1 KGHSH, CDR2 LQKENI. CDR3: CASSPPGRGNTEAFF. In DNA, the CDR3 is TGTGCCAGCTCACCACCGGGAAGGGGGAACACTGAAGCTTTCTTT.

The chain couples TRBV6-1 to TRBJ2-7, with D possibly being TRBD2 (5 bases). The CDR3 contains 15 residues. V lost 1 base and J lost 2, with 12 bases in between. Germline assignment: CDR1 MNHNS and CDR2 SASEGT. Here the CDR3 reads CASSEGTSRAYEQYF. The CDR3 DNA reads as TGTGCCAGCAGTGAAGGTACTAGTAGGGCCTACGAGCAGTACTTC.

The chain combines TRBV5-1 with TRBJ2-3, with D perhaps matching TRBD1 (6 bases). CDR1 SGHRS and CDR2 YFSETQ come from the germline V gene. This CDR3 is built from 16 residues. Trimming removed 4 bases from V and 8 bases from J, with 23 bases in between. The CDR3 DNA reads TGCGCCAGCAGCCCCCAGGGGCCTAGTGCCGGGACTACGCAGTATTTT. This sequence encodes CASSPQGPSAGTTQYF. The full variable domain, in which reference TRBV5-1 and TRBJ2-3 provide the parts outside the CDR3, is KAGVTQTPRYLIKTRGQQVTLSCSPISGHRSVSWYQQTPGQGLQFLFEYFSETQRNKGNFPGRFSGRQFSNSRSEMNVSTLELGDSALYLCASSPQGPSAGTTQYFGPGTRLTVL.

CDR3 in amino acids: CASSYSGTSGLYEQYF. CDR3 DNA sequence: TGTGCCAGCAGTTACTCGGGGACTAGCGGACTATACGAGCAGTACTTC. The chain is built from TRBV6-5 and TRBJ2-7; 11 bases map to TRBD2. CDR1 and CDR2 from the germline V gene are MNHEY and SVGAGI. The CDR3 loop spans 16 amino acids. Trimming removed 0 bases from V and 4 bases from J; junction bases left unmatched: 5.